This TCR beta chain was documented in a study of cytomegalovirus exposure and HLA in healthy donors. As for this clone: Its specificity is not known.

Here immunoSEQ multiplex PCR was the method, and the copy in TCRdb shows in-frame clones only, minus some. The table records 150,000 to 200,000 clones, more than 70% of them present only once. Study outcomes and limitations: The study designated 150 or so TCR beta chains cytomegalovirus-associated. The finding came from a later analysis; first-cohort TCR clusters tended to co-occur in the roughly 120 validation repertoires.

Germline CDR1 reads SGHTA; CDR2 reads FQGTGA. V lost 0 bases, J lost 4 bases, and 5 bases stayed unmatched. The CDR3 runs to 17 residues. The validation cohort, a group of over a hundred subjects, included the donors and was separate from the roughly 670-subject first cohort. The chain recombines TRBV7-3 with TRBJ2-7, with 14 bases lining up with TRBD2. The clonotype was recovered from a young man in good health and CMV-seropositive. Material for sequencing was PBMCs. The CDR3 DNA reads TGTGCCAGCAGCTTAACACTCGGGACTAGCGGGGGTTACGAGCAGTACTTC. Translated: CASSLTLGTSGGYEQYF.